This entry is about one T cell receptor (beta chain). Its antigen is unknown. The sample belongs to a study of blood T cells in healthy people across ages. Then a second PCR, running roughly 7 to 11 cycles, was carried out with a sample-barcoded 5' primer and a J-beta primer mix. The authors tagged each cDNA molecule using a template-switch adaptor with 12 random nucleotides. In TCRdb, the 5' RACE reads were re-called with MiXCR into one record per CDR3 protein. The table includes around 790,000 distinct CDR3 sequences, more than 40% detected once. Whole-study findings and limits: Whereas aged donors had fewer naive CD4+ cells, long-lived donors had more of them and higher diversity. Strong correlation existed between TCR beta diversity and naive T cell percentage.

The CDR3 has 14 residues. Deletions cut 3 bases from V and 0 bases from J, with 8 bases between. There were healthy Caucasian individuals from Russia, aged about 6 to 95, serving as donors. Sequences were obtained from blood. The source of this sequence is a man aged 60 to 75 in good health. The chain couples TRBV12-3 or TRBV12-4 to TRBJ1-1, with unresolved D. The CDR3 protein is CASSFRTLNTEAFF. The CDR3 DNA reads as TGTGCCAGCAGTTTTAGAACACTGAACACTGAAGCTTTCTTT.